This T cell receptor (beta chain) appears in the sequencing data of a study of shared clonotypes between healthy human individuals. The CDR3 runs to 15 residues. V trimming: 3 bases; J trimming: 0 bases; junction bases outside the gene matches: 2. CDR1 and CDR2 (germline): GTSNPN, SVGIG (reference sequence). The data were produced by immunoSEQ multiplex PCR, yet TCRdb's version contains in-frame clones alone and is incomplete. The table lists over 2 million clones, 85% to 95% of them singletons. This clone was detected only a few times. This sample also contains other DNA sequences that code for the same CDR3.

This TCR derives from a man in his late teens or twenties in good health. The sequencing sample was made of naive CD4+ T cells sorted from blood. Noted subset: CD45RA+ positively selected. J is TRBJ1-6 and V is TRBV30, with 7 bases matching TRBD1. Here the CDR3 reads CAWSAGGSYNSPLHF. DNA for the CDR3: TGTGCCTGGAGCGCAGGGGGCTCCTATAATTCACCCCTCCACTTT.